The T cell receptor (beta chain) described here comes from a study of shared clonotypes between healthy human individuals (dated by TCRdb to the early 2020s). The study in broad terms: The cohort comprised a couple of women and three men aged 18 to 49 years. Leukapheresis yielded between about 0.94 and 10 billion PBMCs per donor. To increase sequencing depth and limit assay-specific biases, different laboratories used diverse techniques to prepare libraries and sequence TCR repertoires. For each donor, CD4 naive and CD4 memory were each run on three plates, CD8 naive on two plates, and CD8 memory on one plate. Blood TCR repertoires of several healthy adults were deeply sequenced to estimate repertoire size and the extent of clonotype sharing between individuals. Overall results and qualifications from the work: When several donors were compared, the shared fraction of clonotypes was approximately 5% for naive CD4, around 3.5% for naive CD8, about 2.4% for memory CD4, and 0.4% for memory CD8. Pairwise subsampling indicated that sequencing depth was expected to affect the degree of clonotype sharing among donors. Sampling was limited to blood, and TCR repertoires in tissue likely differ from TCR repertoires in blood. Naive subsets generally had larger estimated clonotype richness than memory subsets did. Compared with non-shared clonotypes, the clonotypes found in all four sorted-subset donors had higher generation probabilities. The small number of donors limited the genetic and exposure-history diversity represented. Even with the large sequencing depth, rarefaction of the sorted-subset datasets indicated that sequencing was incomplete.

The donors were healthy, HIV-negative adults with no recently reported acute infections or vaccinations. All donors were Caucasian adults living in Nashville, Tennessee, USA. CD4+ T cells were enriched by magnetic negative selection; naive cells were then positively selected on CD45RA, and the negative fraction formed the memory subset. Blood was collected by leukapheresis, and PBMCs were isolated by Ficoll-Histopaque density gradient centrifugation and then cryopreserved in liquid nitrogen vapor phase. Purity and quantity of every magnetically sorted T cell population were checked by analytical flow cytometry. Genomic DNA was isolated from every sorted fraction and measured by UV absorbance on a Nanodrop 2000c. The CDR3 numbers 15 residues from cysteine through phenylalanine. CDR3 DNA is the only sequence kept; it has 45 bases, read in frame from the first base. CDR1 and CDR2, per the germline V gene (reference sequence), are GTSNPN and SVGIG. V and J lose 3 bases and 3 bases, and a span of 15 bases separates them.

With regard to this clone: Its antigen has not been determined. There are no base qualities to consult, and no much larger clone falls within one base.

Using the deep immunoSEQ assay, multiplex PCR amplified TCR CDR3 regions from genomic DNA. For each cell subset, the extracted genomic DNA was distributed evenly across all wells of several immunoSEQ 96-well plates, and each plate served as one replicate. For sorted subsets, approximately 190 ng genomic DNA, equal to approximately 30,000 T cell genomes, was loaded into each replicate PCR. The purified libraries were quantified using a Qubit 3.0 fluorometer, sized with a Bioanalyzer 2100, and then quantified again using the KAPA Library Quantification kit. A separate single-read 150-cycle Illumina NextSeq 550 flow cell was used to sequence each immunoSEQ 96-well plate. On the study's bioinformatics: Because the immunoSEQ output included only junctional sequences and no quality scores, the filtering could not be the same as the filtering used for full-length reads. Sequences were annotated with PyIR, a Python wrapper for IgBLAST v1.9, using IMGT germline references to assign V/J genes and CDR3. Reads with weak V/J assignments (E-value above 1e-6), missing CDR3, stop codons, out-of-frame junctions, or ambiguous translated residues were removed. V3J clonotypes were defined as sequences sharing an identical inferred V gene, J gene, and CDR3 amino acid sequence. Percentage overlap between repertoires was computed as shared unique clonotypes divided by the size of the smaller repertoire. Richness of each repertoire was evaluated using RTK rarefaction, the Chao1 estimator, and Recon v2.1 estimates of unobserved clonotypes. OLGA was used to compute generation probabilities for all TCRbeta clonotypes that the gDNA method yielded from a handful of donors. Entries here come from immuneACCESS through TCRdb and include only in-frame sequences with V and J called. Some clones fail to appear in such tables; in the studies checked, an unresolved V gene covers under half of the shortfall, and the cause of the remainder is unknown. V and J calls and clone size are copied from that table; D and trimming were computed from the DNA. This sample gives some 2,000,000 clones in total; 90% to 97% of them show up just once. The top ten constitute approximately 0.13% of the sample.

Sequencing was carried out using naive CD4+ T cells sorted from blood. The sample's cell subset or site label, in plain terms: CD45RA+ positively selected. The receptor chain draws on TRBV30 and TRBJ1-5; a tentative D call is TRBD1 (6 bases match). This receptor was obtained from a man aged 18 to 29 in good health. The DNA sequence follows: TGTGCCTGGAGCCCCCTTGACAGGAACAATCAGCCCCAGCATTTT. The resulting protein is CAWSPLDRNNQPQHF. Beyond the CDR3, the reference TRBV30 and TRBJ1-5 genes provide the residues; the full variable domain reads: SQTIHQWPATLVQPVGSPLSLECTVEGTSNPNLYWYRQAAGRGLQLLFYSVGIGQISSEVPQNLSASRPQDRQFILSSKKLLLSDSGFYLCAWSPLDRNNQPQHFGDGTRLSIL.